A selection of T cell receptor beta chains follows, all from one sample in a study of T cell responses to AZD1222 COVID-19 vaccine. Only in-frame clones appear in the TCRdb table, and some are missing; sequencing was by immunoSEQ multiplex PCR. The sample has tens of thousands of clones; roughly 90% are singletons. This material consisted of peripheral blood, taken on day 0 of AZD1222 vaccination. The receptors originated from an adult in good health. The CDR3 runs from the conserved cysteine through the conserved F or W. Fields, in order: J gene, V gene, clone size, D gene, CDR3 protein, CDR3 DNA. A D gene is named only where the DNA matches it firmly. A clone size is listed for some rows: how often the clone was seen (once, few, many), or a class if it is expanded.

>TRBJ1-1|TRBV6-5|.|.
CASIGVKNTEAFF
TGTGCCAGCATCGGGGTAAAGAACACTGAAGCTTTCTTT
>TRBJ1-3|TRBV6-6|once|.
CASSPTGGDRSGNTIYF
TGTGCCAGCAGTCCCACCGGGGGGGACCGCTCTGGAAACACCATATATTTT
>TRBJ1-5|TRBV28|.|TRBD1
CASFGQGKTGQPQHF
TGTGCCAGCTTCGGACAGGGGAAAACAGGTCAGCCCCAGCATTTT
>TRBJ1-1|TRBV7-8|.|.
CASSLDTNTEAFF
TGTGCCAGCAGCTTAGACACTAACACTGAAGCTTTCTTT
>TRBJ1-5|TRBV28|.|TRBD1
CASSGTGIDQPQHF
TGTGCCAGCAGCGGGACAGGGATAGATCAGCCCCAGCATTTT
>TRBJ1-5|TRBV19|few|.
CASRQNFNQPQHF
TGTGCCAGTAGACAGAATTTCAATCAGCCCCAGCATTTT
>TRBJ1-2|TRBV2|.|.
CASSESGKPHGYTF
TGTGCCAGCAGTGAGTCCGGAAAACCTCATGGCTACACCTTC
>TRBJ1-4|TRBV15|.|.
CATSRGGIEKLFF
TGTGCCACCAGCAGAGGGGGTATTGAAAAACTGTTTTTT
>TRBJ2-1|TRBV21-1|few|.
CASRKDEALWEQFF
TGTGCCAGCAGAAAAGATGAGGCCCTCTGGGAGCAGTTCTTC
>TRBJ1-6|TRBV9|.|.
CASSPTGYNSPLHF
TGTGCCAGCAGCCCTACAGGGTATAATTCACCCCTCCACTTT
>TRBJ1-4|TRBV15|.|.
CATSGRPSTNEKLFF
TGTGCCACCAGCGGTAGACCGTCAACTAATGAAAAACTGTTTTTT
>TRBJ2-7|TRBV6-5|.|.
CASSYSQWGYEQYF
TGTGCCAGCAGTTACTCCCAATGGGGTTACGAGCAGTACTTC
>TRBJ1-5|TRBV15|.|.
CATSRDRGYSNQPQHF
TGTGCCACCAGCAGAGATCGAGGGTATAGCAATCAGCCCCAGCATTTT
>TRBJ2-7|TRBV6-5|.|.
CASSYKGEQYF
TGTGCCAGCAGTTACAAGGGGGAGCAGTACTTC
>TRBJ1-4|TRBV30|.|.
CAWSVRQAYEKLFF
TGTGCCTGGAGTGTTCGACAGGCGTATGAAAAACTGTTTTTT
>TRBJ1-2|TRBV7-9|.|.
CASSLLWATF
TGTGCCAGCAGCTTACTATGGGCCACCTTC
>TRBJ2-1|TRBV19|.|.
CASSIDKRTVIKNEQFF
TGTGCCAGTAGTATAGATAAAAGGACGGTAATCAAGAATGAGCAGTTCTTC
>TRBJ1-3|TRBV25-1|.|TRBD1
CASNPDRGPGNTIYF
TGTGCCAGCAACCCCGACAGGGGGCCTGGAAACACCATATATTTT
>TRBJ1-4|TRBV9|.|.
CASSAQGANEKLFF
TGTGCCAGCAGCGCTCAGGGAGCTAATGAAAAACTGTTTTTT
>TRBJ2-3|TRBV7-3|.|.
CASSLGAAPSTDTQYF
TGTGCCAGCAGCTTAGGGGCGGCTCCTAGCACAGATACGCAGTATTTT
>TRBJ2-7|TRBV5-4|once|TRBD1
CASSFDRGAYEQYF
TGTGCCAGCAGCTTCGACAGGGGAGCCTACGAGCAGTACTTC
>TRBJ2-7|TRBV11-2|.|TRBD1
CASTFPYRGPYEQYF
TGTGCCAGCACCTTCCCCTACAGGGGCCCCTACGAGCAGTACTTC
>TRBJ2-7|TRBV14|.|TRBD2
CASGASGGYEQYF
TGTGCCAGCGGTGCTAGCGGGGGGTACGAGCAGTACTTC
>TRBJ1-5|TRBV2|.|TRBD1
CASSEMTGTGTRRRSNQPQHF
TGTGCCAGCAGTGAAATGACCGGGACAGGGACCCGAAGGAGAAGCAATCAGCCCCAGCATTTT
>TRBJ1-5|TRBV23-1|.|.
CASSQCGRTNQPQHF
TGCGCCAGCAGTCAATGTGGTCGGACCAATCAGCCCCAGCATTTT
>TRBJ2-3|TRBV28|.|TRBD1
CASSGTGGGGTDTQYF
TGTGCCAGCAGCGGGACAGGCGGCGGAGGCACAGATACGCAGTATTTT
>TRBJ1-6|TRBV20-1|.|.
CSASSERPLHF
TGCAGTGCTAGCTCCGAGAGACCCCTCCACTTT
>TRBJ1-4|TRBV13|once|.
CASSLRGHEKLFF
TGTGCCAGCAGCCTCCGAGGGCATGAAAAACTGTTTTTT
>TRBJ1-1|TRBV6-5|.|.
CASSYSREKAFF
TGTGCCAGCAGTTACTCGAGGGAGAAAGCTTTCTTT
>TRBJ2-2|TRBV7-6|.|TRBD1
CASSFGTGENTGELFF
TGTGCCAGCAGCTTCGGGACAGGGGAAAACACCGGGGAGCTGTTTTTT
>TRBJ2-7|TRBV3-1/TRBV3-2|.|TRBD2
CASSHVSGGPSYEQYF
TGTGCCAGCAGCCACGTTAGCGGGGGGCCCTCCTACGAGCAGTACTTC
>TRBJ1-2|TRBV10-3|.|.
CAIGGGARANYGYTF
TGTGCCATCGGGGGCGGCGCGCGAGCTAACTATGGCTACACCTTC
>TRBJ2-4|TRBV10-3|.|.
CAIKNSWDQNIQYF
TGTGCCATCAAAAATTCTTGGGACCAAAACATTCAGTACTTC
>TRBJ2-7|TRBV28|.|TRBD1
CASSLPGQNSYEQYF
TGTGCCAGCAGTCTTCCGGGACAGAACTCCTACGAGCAGTACTTC
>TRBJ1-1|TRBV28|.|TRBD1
CASSPGGLNTEAFF
TGTGCCAGCAGTCCAGGGGGCCTCAACACTGAAGCTTTCTTT
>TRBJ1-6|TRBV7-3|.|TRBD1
CASSLQGQGNSPLHF
TGTGCCAGCAGCCTTCAGGGACAGGGGAATTCACCCCTCCACTTT
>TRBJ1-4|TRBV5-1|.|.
CASNSGTLATNEKLFF
TGCGCCAGCAACTCCGGGACGTTAGCAACTAATGAAAAACTGTTTTTT
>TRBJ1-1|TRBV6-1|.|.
CASSEAGRNTEAFF
TGTGCCAGCAGTGAAGCGGGACGGAACACTGAAGCTTTCTTT
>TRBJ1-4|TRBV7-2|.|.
CASSPQRATNEKLFF
TGTGCCAGCAGCCCCCAACGGGCAACTAATGAAAAACTGTTTTTT
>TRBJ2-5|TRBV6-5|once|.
CASSYGTTRETQYF
TGTGCCAGCAGTTACGGGACCACCCGGGAGACCCAGTACTTC
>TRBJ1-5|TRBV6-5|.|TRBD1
CASSDRGGGQPQHF
TGTGCCAGCAGCGACAGGGGCGGAGGTCAGCCCCAGCATTTT
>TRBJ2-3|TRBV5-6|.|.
CASSLMGGLGDTQYF
TGTGCCAGCAGCTTGATGGGGGGCCTTGGAGATACGCAGTATTTT
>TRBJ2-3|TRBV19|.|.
CASSTQGTDTQYF
TGTGCCAGTAGTACCCAGGGAACAGATACGCAGTATTTT